This TCR beta chain emerged from a study of T cell responses to AZD1222 COVID-19 vaccine (dated by TCRdb to the early 2020s). For the wider study: AZD1222 recipients given second doses at about 4 weeks or at about 12 weeks were pooled, since spike-specific TCR depth and breadth were not found to differ between the two schedules. TCR sequencing covered 233 trial participants: 207 given two doses of AZD1222 and approximately 26 given two doses of MenACWY control vaccine. Enrollment into the trials was organized by age into subgroups of 18-55, 56-69 and 70-plus years, and those subgroups contained approximately 160, 26 and 62 TCR-sequenced participants, respectively.

The CDR3 runs 16 amino acids, cysteine and phenylalanine included. Only the CDR3 part of the read is kept: 48 bases, read in frame from the first base. The germline V gene yields MGHRA for CDR1 and YSYEKL for CDR2. V is pared back by 2 bases and J by 0 bases, with 13 bases lying between the germline termini. Worth noting for this clone: The clone's antigen remains unknown. No quality values exist for individual bases; no much larger clone is one base distant.

The CDR3 regions of human TCRbeta chains were analyzed by immunosequencing. Turning to the authors' computational methods: TCRs in the repertoires were matched against a reference library of SARS-CoV-2-specific TCRs that had been generated with the MIRA antigen-specificity platform. Breadth was defined as the fraction of unique TCRs that were SARS-CoV-2-associated. Depth was defined as the fraction of total T cells that were SARS-CoV-2-associated. Using the MIRA data, each spike-specific TCR was assigned both to the spike region to which the TCR was reactive and to a CD4 or CD8 class. Log10-transformed breadth and depth values were compared by one-way ANOVA with Sidak's multiple comparisons tests. TCRdb took over this immuneACCESS table, retaining in-frame rearrangements with V and J assigned. Such tables are incomplete; in checked studies, under half of the missing clones stem from an unresolved V gene, and the remainder is unexplained. V, J and clone size were drawn from that table, and D and trimming were deduced from the DNA. The sample has about 60,000 clones on record, 80% to 85% of them singletons. The top ten hold 7.3% of the sample.

General conclusions and limits of the study: Conclusions about previously exposed vaccinees are limited because only six or seven AZD1222 recipients were SARS-CoV-2 seropositive at baseline. Spike-specific TCR breadth and depth rose significantly after two AZD1222 doses compared with day 0 and with MenACWY recipients. Participants were mostly white British and included more females than males, and it was suggested by the authors that clonal diversity may have been underestimated. CD4 TCRs associated with the vaccine covered the entire spike protein, and the dominant responses were in regions 160-218 and 743-854. The 56-69-year group was small, and its depth increase did not reach significance, likely because of low power. Reportedly, almost half of the unique spike-specific TCRs recognized epitopes lying outside the regions that are mutated in the B.1.351 and B.1.1.7 variants. Because no samples from the day 14 peak response were available, repertoires could be characterized only after the peak T cell response.

This specimen's time point label, interpreted: baseline before first vaccination. Samples from vaccinated people were obtained from the UK trials COV001 and COV002, which included a single-blind randomized controlled phase 2/3 trial of AZD1222 (ChAdOx1 nCoV-19) in healthy adults. For TCRbeta chain sequencing, PBMC samples were collected from trial participants at day 0 and at day 28 after the second dose. Sequenced here: peripheral blood, sampled on day 0 of AZD1222 vaccination. The origin of this receptor is an adult in good health. This chain joins TRBV4-1 to TRBJ1-2, with the D gene not confidently named. The nucleotide sequence is TGCGCCAGCAGCCAATTCGCAATAGTAGCTAACTATGGCTACACCTTC. This translates into CASSQFAIVANYGYTF.